This record concerns one TCR beta chain sequence. The data derive from a study of shared clonotypes between healthy human individuals. The method was immunoSEQ multiplex PCR; TCRdb's version includes in-frame clones alone and lacks a portion of them. This repertoire shows 2 million to 2.5 million clones, roughly 93% found once; its top ten account for about 0.37%. CDR1 is SNHLY and CDR2 is FYNNEI in the germline V gene. The CDR3 contains 12 residues. The trim removed 6 bases at V and 8 bases at J, leaving 4 bases unmatched. Sequenced sample: naive CD4+ T cells from PBMCs. This sample's subset: CD45RA+ positively selected. The receptor's source is a man between 18 and 35 years old in good health. Some clones in this sample may be carry-over from other donors' samples. The chain is built from TRBV2 and TRBJ1-2, with 9 bases that match TRBD1. The DNA for the CDR3 is TGTGCCAGCAGAAGGACAGGGGTAGGCTACACCTTC. This codes for CASRRTGVGYTF.